This T cell receptor (beta chain) comes out of a study of beta chain features in type 1 diabetes. Study in general: What patients shared with healthy donors was a similar profile of age, gender and cell yields.

Sequencing targeted expressed TCRB transcripts, as all isolated RNA had been reverse transcribed. TCRdb's table, derived via immunoSEQ multiplex PCR, lists solely in-frame clones and lacks some. The repertoire holds 140,000 to 150,000 clones, with about 50% as singletons. Sorting that relied on CD45RO/CCR7/CD25/CD127/CD95/CD27 yielded CD4+ naive, central memory, regulatory and stem cell-like memory cells. Every sorted population was more than 95% pure. Sequenced material: Tregs from blood. The sequence came from a man between 18 and 35 years old in good health.

CDR3 DNA sequence: TGTGCCAGCAGTTTAATGCAGTACACAGATACGCAGTATTTT. It is translated as CASSLMQYTDTQYF. The chain carries TRBV27 and TRBJ2-3; D is unresolved. Between the trimmed V and J ends, which lost 2 bases and 2 bases, there was a span of 8 bases. The V gene's germline CDR1 is MNHEY and CDR2 SMNVEV (reference sequence). The CDR3 covers 14 residues.